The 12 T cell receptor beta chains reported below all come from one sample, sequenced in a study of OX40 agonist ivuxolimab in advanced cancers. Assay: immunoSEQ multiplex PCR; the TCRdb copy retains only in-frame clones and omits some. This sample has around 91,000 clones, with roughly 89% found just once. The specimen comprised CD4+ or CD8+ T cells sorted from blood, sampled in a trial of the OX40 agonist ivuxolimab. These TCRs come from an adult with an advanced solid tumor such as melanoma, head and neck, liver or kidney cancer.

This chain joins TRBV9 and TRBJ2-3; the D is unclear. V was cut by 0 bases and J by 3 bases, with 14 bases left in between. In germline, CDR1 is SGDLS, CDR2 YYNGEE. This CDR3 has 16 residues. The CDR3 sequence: CASSVGTSPRTDTQYF. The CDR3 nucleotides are TGTGCCAGCAGCGTAGGGACCTCCCCTAGAACAGATACGCAGTATTTT.

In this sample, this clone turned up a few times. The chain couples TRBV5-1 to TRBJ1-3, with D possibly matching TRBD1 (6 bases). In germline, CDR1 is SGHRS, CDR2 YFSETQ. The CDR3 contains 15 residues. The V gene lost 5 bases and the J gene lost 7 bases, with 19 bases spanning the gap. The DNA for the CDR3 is TGCGCCAGCAGTCTCTCGGGGGGCGCGAAGAACACCATATATTTT. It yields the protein CASSLSGGAKNTIYF.

DNA for the CDR3: TGTGCCAGTAGTACTCCGGGATCCCGATCGGCCGGATCGGAAGAAAAACTGTTTTTT. Translation gives CASSTPGSRSAGSEEKLFF. This sequence joins TRBV19 and TRBJ1-4, with unresolved D. V dropped 4 bases and J dropped 8 bases, with 29 bases sitting between them. This CDR3 contains 19 residues. CDR1 and CDR2 from the germline V gene are LNHDA and SQIVND (reference sequence).

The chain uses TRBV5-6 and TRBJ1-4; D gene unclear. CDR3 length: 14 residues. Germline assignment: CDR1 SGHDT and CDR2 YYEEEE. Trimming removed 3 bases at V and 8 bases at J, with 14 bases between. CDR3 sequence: CASSSPGQNEKLFF. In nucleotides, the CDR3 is TGTGCCAGCAGCTCCCCGGGTCAGAACGAAAAACTGTTTTTT.

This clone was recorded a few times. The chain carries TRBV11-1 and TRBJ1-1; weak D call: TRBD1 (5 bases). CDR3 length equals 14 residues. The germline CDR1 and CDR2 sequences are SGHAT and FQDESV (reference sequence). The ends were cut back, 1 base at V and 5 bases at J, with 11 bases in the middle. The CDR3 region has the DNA TGTGCCAGCAGCTTAGTTCCCAGGGATACTGAAGCTTTCTTT. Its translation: CASSLVPRDTEAFF.

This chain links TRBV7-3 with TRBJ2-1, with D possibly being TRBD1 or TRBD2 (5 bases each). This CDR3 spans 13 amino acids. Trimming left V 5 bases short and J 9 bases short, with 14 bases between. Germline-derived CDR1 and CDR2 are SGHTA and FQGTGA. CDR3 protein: CASSPLNGGEQFF. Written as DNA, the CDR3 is TGTGCCAGCAGCCCGCTCAATGGGGGTGAGCAGTTCTTC.

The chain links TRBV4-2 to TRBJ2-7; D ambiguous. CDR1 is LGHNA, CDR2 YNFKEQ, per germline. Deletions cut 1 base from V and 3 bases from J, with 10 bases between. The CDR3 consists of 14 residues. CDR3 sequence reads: CASSQGDTLYEQYF. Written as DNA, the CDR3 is TGTGCCAGCAGCCAAGGCGATACCCTCTACGAGCAGTACTTC.

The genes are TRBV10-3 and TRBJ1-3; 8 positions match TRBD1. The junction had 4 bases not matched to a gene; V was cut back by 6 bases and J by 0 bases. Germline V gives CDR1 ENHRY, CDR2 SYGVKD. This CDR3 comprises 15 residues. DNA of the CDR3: TGTGCCATCAGGAGGACAGGGAGCTCTGGAAACACCATATATTTT. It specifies CAIRRTGSSGNTIYF.

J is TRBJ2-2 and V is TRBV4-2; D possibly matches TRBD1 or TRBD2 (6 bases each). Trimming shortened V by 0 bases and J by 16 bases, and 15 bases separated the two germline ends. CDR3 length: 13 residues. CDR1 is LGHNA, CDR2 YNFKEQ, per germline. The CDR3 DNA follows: TGTGCCAGCAGCCAAGATAGGAGGGGGTTGTGGTTTTTT. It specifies CASSQDRRGLWFF.

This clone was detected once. The CDR3 here is CASSVRDTQYF. The CDR3 DNA follows: TGTGCCAGTAGTGTCCGAGATACGCAGTATTTT. The chain joins TRBV19 to TRBJ2-3; D remains ambiguous. Germline V gives CDR1 LNHDA, CDR2 SQIVND (reference sequence). This CDR3 has 11 amino acids. V lost 5 bases and J lost 5, with 5 bases in between.

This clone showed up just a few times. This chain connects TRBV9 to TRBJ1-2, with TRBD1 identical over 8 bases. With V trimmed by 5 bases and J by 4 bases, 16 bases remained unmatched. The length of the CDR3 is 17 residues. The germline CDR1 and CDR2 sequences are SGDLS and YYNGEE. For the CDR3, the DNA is TGTGCCAGCAGGGGGGGCACCCCCAGGGGGCGCGCCTATGGCTACACCTTC. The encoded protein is CASRGGTPRGRAYGYTF.

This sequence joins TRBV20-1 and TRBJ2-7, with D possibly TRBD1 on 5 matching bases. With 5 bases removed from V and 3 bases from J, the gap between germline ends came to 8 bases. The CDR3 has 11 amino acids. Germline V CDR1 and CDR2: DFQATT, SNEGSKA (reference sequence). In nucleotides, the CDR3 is TGCAGTGCTGACAGAAACTACGAGCAGTACTTC. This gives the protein CSADRNYEQYF.